The 14 T cell receptor beta chains below all came from one sample that was sequenced in a study of blood T cell repertoires in COVID-19. This table comes from immunoSEQ multiplex PCR, and its TCRdb copy is limited to in-frame clones, with some not included. The profile shows 330,000 or so clones, less than 90% of them singletons. The sample consisted of PBMCs or T cells enriched from blood (not recorded which). These receptors were collected from a woman aged 25 to 39 who had recovered from COVID-19.

The chain employs TRBV9 and TRBJ2-2; D perhaps matches TRBD1 (5 bases). This CDR3 spans 15 amino acids. Trimming took off 0 bases at V and 5 bases at J, with 11 bases between the two ends. Looked up from germline, CDR1 is SGDLS and CDR2 is YYNGEE. The CDR3 protein is CASSVESSGTGELFF. The CDR3 nucleotides read TGTGCCAGCAGCGTAGAATCGTCAGGGACCGGGGAGCTGTTTTTT.

V and J are TRBV28 and TRBJ2-4; 8 nucleotides line up with TRBD2. CDR1 and CDR2 from the germline V gene are MDHEN and SYDVKM. The CDR3 covers 17 residues. The J segment lost 1 base and the V segment lost 4 bases, leaving 9 bases of the junction unmatched. CDR3 nucleotides: TGTGCCAGCAGTTCTAAGGCAGCGGGAGATGCCAAAAACATTCAGTACTTC. Its protein is CASSSKAAGDAKNIQYF.

The chain's CDR3 is CASSYHRVGEKLFF. The CDR3 nucleotides are TGTGCCAGCAGTTACCACAGGGTAGGCGAAAAACTGTTTTTT. The chain combines TRBV6-5 with TRBJ1-4; D perhaps matches TRBD1 (6 bases). CDR1 is MNHEY, CDR2 SVGAGI, per germline. Trimming stripped 2 bases from V and 8 bases from J, with 12 bases between. The CDR3 is made up of 14 amino acids.

The chain combines TRBV27 with TRBJ1-2, with 12 bases identical to TRBD1. The V gene end was trimmed by 5 bases and the J gene end by 7 bases; junction bases not matched to a gene: 8. CDR3 size: 15 residues. Germline V gives CDR1 MNHEY, CDR2 SMNVEV (reference sequence). CDR3 bases: TGTGCCAGCAGTCCAGGGACAGGGGGCGCGTTTGGCTACACCTTC. Amino acid sequence: CASSPGTGGAFGYTF.

The gene calls are TRBV30 and TRBJ2-7; D may be TRBD1 (5 bases). The CDR3 runs 12 residues. Looked up from germline, CDR1 is GTSNPN and CDR2 is SVGIG (reference sequence). V lost 2 bases, J lost 6 bases, and 11 bases lay in between. As DNA, the CDR3 is TGTGCCTGGAGTTTCACAGGTGGCGAGCAGTACTTC. Its translation is CAWSFTGGEQYF.

The rearrangement uses TRBV7-8 and TRBJ2-1; 7 bases are a match to TRBD2. CDR1 is SGHVS and CDR2 is FQNEAQ in the germline V gene. The CDR3 runs 16 residues. J lost 5 bases, V lost 8 bases, and 15 bases had no gene match. CDR3 in DNA: TGTGCCAGCTCATCCGCCTTGCGCGGGGGACACAATGAGCAGTTCTTC. Translation: CASSSALRGGHNEQFF.

The J gene is TRBJ2-2, the V gene TRBV28; D uncertain. The CDR3 is made up of 15 amino acids. Trimming took off 3 bases at V and 0 bases at J, with 8 bases between the two ends. The germline CDR1 and CDR2 sequences are MDHEN and SYDVKM. CDR3 sequence (DNA): TGTGCCAGCAGTTTCTCCACAGCGAACACCGGGGAGCTGTTTTTT. Protein sequence: CASSFSTANTGELFF.

This clone was picked up one time. The V and J genes are TRBV27 and TRBJ1-6; no clear D. Trimming stripped 5 bases from V and 8 bases from J, with 16 bases between. The CDR3 is 15 residues long. Germline lookup yields CDR1 MNHEY and CDR2 SMNVEV (reference sequence). The CDR3 sequence: CASSPPPGTDSPLHF. CDR3 nucleotide sequence: TGTGCCAGCAGTCCCCCCCCGGGAACGGATTCACCCCTCCACTTT.

The chain uses TRBV7-9 and TRBJ2-7; 9 bases line up with TRBD2. V lost 3 bases to trimming and J lost 0 bases; unmatched junction nucleotides: 3. CDR3 length: 15 amino acids. CDR1 and CDR2 (germline): SEHNR, FQNEAQ (reference sequence). CDR3 nucleotide sequence: TGTGCCAGCAGCTTTAGCGGGGGAGGCTCCTACGAGCAGTACTTC. Translating it yields CASSFSGGGSYEQYF.

The chain combines TRBV6-2 or TRBV6-3 with TRBJ2-5; TRBD1 is a possible D gene (5 bases). This CDR3 has 16 amino acids. Trimming cost V 6 bases and J 3 bases, with 20 bases left between them. Germline V gene lookup returns CDR1 MNHEY and CDR2 SVGEGT. The chain's CDR3 is CASSSWGRDRKETQYF. DNA for the CDR3: TGTGCCAGCAGCTCGTGGGGCCGCGACAGAAAAGAGACCCAGTACTTC.

This clone was seen once. Its ends do not fully match the called genes, so a read error is possible. CDR3 DNA sequence: TGTGCCAGCAGGACGACAGGGGGGAACATTGAAGCTTTCTTT. The encoded protein is CASRTTGGNIEAFF. The chain combines TRBV27 with TRBJ1-1; 9 bases fit TRBD1. The CDR3 has 14 amino acids. Germline CDR1 reads MNHEY; CDR2 reads SMNVEV (reference sequence).

The chain recombines TRBV10-3 with TRBJ2-1; tentative D call: TRBD2 (5 bases). This CDR3 spans 14 amino acids. Germline assignment: CDR1 ENHRY and CDR2 SYGVKD. The germline V and J ends were trimmed by 7 bases and 7 bases, with 17 bases remaining between them. The CDR3 spells CAITWTPSGNEQFF. In nucleotides, the CDR3 is TGTGCCATCACCTGGACGCCCTCGGGGAATGAGCAGTTCTTC.

The chain is built from TRBV3-1 (or the pseudogene TRBV3-2) and TRBJ2-7; perhaps TRBD2 as D (5 bases). Trimming removed 4 bases at V and 2 bases at J, with 12 bases between. This CDR3 has 14 amino acids. Germline CDR1 and CDR2: LGHDT and YNNKEL (reference sequence). DNA of the CDR3: TGTGCCAGCAGCCCTTGGGAACTAGCCTACGAGCAGTACTTC. Protein sequence: CASSPWELAYEQYF.

This chain joins TRBV9 and TRBJ1-2; D may be TRBD1 (6 bases). Trimming removed 0 bases from V and 5 bases from J, with 14 bases in between. Germline assignment: CDR1 SGDLS and CDR2 YYNGEE. There are 15 residues in the CDR3. CDR3 region: CASSVATSGVYGYTF. CDR3 DNA: TGTGCCAGCAGCGTAGCTACGTCAGGGGTGTATGGCTACACCTTC.